These 27 T cell receptor beta chains originate from one sample sequenced in a study of early T cells in non-severe SARS-CoV-2 infection. TCRdb passed the 5' RACE reads through MiXCR, listing each CDR3 protein once. Of 76,000 or so distinct CDR3 sequences listed, roughly 10% are singletons. The specimen sequenced was whole blood. The receptors originated from an adult who was a healthcare worker with PCR-confirmed SARS-CoV-2 infection or an uninfected control (not recorded which).

This clonotype was seen only a few times. The rearrangement joins TRBV5-5 to TRBJ2-6; D uncertain. This CDR3 is 15 amino acids long. Germline V CDR1 and CDR2: SGHKS, YYEKEE (reference sequence). The V and J ends lost 4 bases and 4 bases respectively, with 12 bases between them. The CDR3 spells CASSPPRSGANVLTF. In DNA form, the CDR3 reads TGTGCCAGCAGCCCCCCAAGGTCCGGGGCCAACGTCCTGACTTTC.

This clonotype was seen at least ten times. The chain recombines TRBV10-3 with TRBJ1-2; 8 bases line up with TRBD1. In germline, CDR1 is ENHRY, CDR2 SYGVKD. The CDR3 contains 14 residues. After removal of 4 bases from V and 4 bases from J, the junction contained 5 bases not matched to a gene. The CDR3 spells CAISAGGTFYGYTF. The CDR3 DNA sequence: TGTGCCATCAGTGCAGGGGGCACCTTCTATGGCTACACCTTC.

This clonotype was seen only a few times. V and J are TRBV7-2 and TRBJ1-4; 9 bases fit TRBD1. The CDR3 totals 16 residues. Trimming at V came to 4 bases and at J to 2 bases, leaving 5 bases not matched to a gene. CDR1 is SGHTA, CDR2 FQGNSA, per germline. As DNA, the CDR3 is TGTGCCAGCAGCTCCGGGACAGGGTACACTAATGAAAAACTGTTTTTT. It specifies CASSSGTGYTNEKLFF.

This clonotype came up many times. This chain connects TRBV28 to TRBJ2-5; TRBD2 agrees at 12 bases. Germline CDR1 and CDR2: MDHEN and SYDVKM. The V gene end was trimmed by 1 base and the J gene end by 2 bases; junction bases not matched to a gene: 11. This CDR3 contains 19 residues. CDR3 sequence: CASSLFGRTSGDPQETQYF. The CDR3 region has the DNA TGTGCCAGCAGTTTATTCGGGCGGACTAGCGGGGACCCTCAAGAGACCCAGTACTTC.

This chain links TRBV20-1 with TRBJ2-3; possible D gene TRBD1, 5 bases. The CDR3 has 12 residues. Deletions cut 4 bases from V and 4 bases from J, with 9 bases between. CDR1 and CDR2 (germline): DFQATT, SNEGSKA (reference sequence). DNA for the CDR3: TGCAGTGCTATTCAGGGCGCAGATACGCAGTATTTT. It encodes CSAIQGADTQYF.

The chain combines TRBV7-9 with TRBJ2-7, with unresolved D. Germline V CDR1 and CDR2: SEHNR, FQNEAQ (reference sequence). CDR3 length: 13 residues. Deletions cut 4 bases from V and 2 bases from J, with 9 bases between. The CDR3 DNA reads as TGTGCCAGCAGCTCCCTTACACCCTACGAGCAGTACTTC. Translation gives CASSSLTPYEQYF.

In its sample, this clonotype was seen many times. The rearrangement uses TRBV10-2 and TRBJ2-3; D is undetermined. The germline V gene has CDR1 WSHSY and CDR2 SAAADI. The CDR3 has 15 amino acids. Trimming shortened V by 3 bases and J by 0 bases, and 10 bases separated the two germline ends. Written as DNA, the CDR3 is TGCGCCAGCAGTGATCTTGGATTGAGCACAGATACGCAGTATTTT. Encoded protein: CASSDLGLSTDTQYF.

In its sample, this clonotype was seen many times. The rearrangement links TRBV12-2 to TRBJ1-3; TRBD1, the table's D call, was not compared with the DNA. TRBV12-2 is termed a pseudogene. CDR3 size: 17 residues. The DNA of the CDR3 is TGTGCAAGTCGCCTCCGGAGGGGCGCCTGGGGGGGAAACACCATATATTTT. This sequence encodes CASRLRRGAWGGNTIYF.

The chain uses TRBV6-5 and TRBJ1-1, with D possibly matching TRBD1 (6 bases). Germline assignment: CDR1 MNHEY and CDR2 SVGAGI. This CDR3 region has 15 residues. The ends were cut back, 6 bases at V and 2 bases at J, with 16 bases in the middle. DNA for the CDR3: TGTGCCAGCAGACCTCTTGACAGGATCAACACTGAAGCTTTCTTT. Amino acids: CASRPLDRINTEAFF.

The CDR3 bases are TGTGCCAGCAGTACTCAGGGGAGCTCCTACAATGAGCAGTTCTTC. It yields the protein CASSTQGSSYNEQFF. This chain connects TRBV6-5 to TRBJ2-1, with a weak D call TRBD1 (6 bases). The V gene's germline CDR1 is MNHEY and CDR2 SVGAGI. The CDR3 loop spans 15 amino acids. The V gene lost 5 bases and the J gene lost 0 bases, with 11 bases spanning the gap.

This rearrangement joins TRBV7-9 to TRBJ1-6; a possible D gene is TRBD1 (5 bases). The CDR3 extends over 14 amino acids. Germline V gene lookup returns CDR1 SEHNR and CDR2 FQNEAQ (reference sequence). The germline V and J ends were trimmed by 5 bases and 8 bases, with 13 bases remaining between them. The CDR3 coding sequence is TGTGCCAGCAGCAATAGGGACTTCCATTCACCCCTCCACTTT. Amino acids: CASSNRDFHSPLHF.

Ten or more counts support this clonotype. The chain joins TRBV6-4 to TRBJ2-1; TRBD2 agrees at 9 bases. Germline V lookup: CDR1 MRHNA, CDR2 SNTAGT. CDR3 size: 15 residues. J was trimmed by 3 bases and V by 8 bases; bases with no gene match: 8. In DNA, the CDR3 is TGTGCCAGCTCTGACTCTAGCGGGGACTACAATGAGCAGTTCTTC. Its translation: CASSDSSGDYNEQFF.

The chain recombines TRBV18 with TRBJ2-3; 7 positions agree with TRBD1. CDR3 size: 16 residues. Germline trimming cut 3 bases from V and 4 bases from J; bases unmatched to any gene: 10. The V gene's germline CDR1 is KGHSH and CDR2 LQKENI. The CDR3 nucleotides are TGTGCCAGCTCACCTGAGGGACAGTCTACCCCAGATACGCAGTATTTT. It translates to CASSPEGQSTPDTQYF.

This clonotype appeared a few times. The rearrangement links TRBV20-1 to TRBJ1-4; D possibly corresponds to TRBD1 (6 bases). The CDR3 runs 15 residues. Germline values: CDR1 DFQATT, CDR2 SNEGSKA (reference sequence). Trimming removed 0 bases from V and 5 bases from J, with 13 bases in between. Here the CDR3 reads CSARDLGQQNEKLFF. The CDR3 bases are TGCAGTGCTAGAGACCTAGGACAGCAAAATGAAAAACTGTTTTTT.

This clonotype was found many times. The chain links TRBV11-2 to TRBJ2-1, with a tentative D call TRBD2 (5 bases). Germline CDR1 SGHAT, CDR2 FQNNGV. V was trimmed by 4 bases and J by 5 bases, leaving 12 bases between them. CDR3 length equals 14 residues. This chain's CDR3 is CASSSGVGDNEQFF. In nucleotides, the CDR3 is TGTGCCAGCAGCTCCGGGGTCGGCGACAATGAGCAGTTCTTC. The variable domain in full, with the rest retrieved from reference TRBV11-2 and TRBJ2-1, is EAGVAQSPRYKIIEKRQSVAFWCNPISGHATLYWYQQILGQGPKLLIQFQNNGVVDDSQLPKDRFSAERLKGVDSTLKIQPAKLEDSAVYLCASSSGVGDNEQFFGPGTRLTVL.

V usage is TRBV7-2 and J usage is TRBJ2-7; D could derive from TRBD1 or TRBD2 (6 bases each). The germline gives CDR1 SGHTA, CDR2 FQGNSA. The V end was cut by 1 base, the J end by 1 base, with 8 bases between. This CDR3 is built from 14 residues. CDR3 DNA sequence: TGTGCCAGCAGCTTAGTAGGGGGGTCCTACGAGCAGTACTTC. Translated, it gives CASSLVGGSYEQYF.

The V call is TRBV7-6, the J call TRBJ2-7; D remains unclear. V lost 1 base and J 2 bases, leaving 6 bases between the germline ends. The CDR3 consists of 13 residues. Germline V gene lookup returns CDR1 SGHVS and CDR2 FNYEAQ. The CDR3 coding sequence is TGTGCCAGCAGCTTAGATTGGGCCTACGAGCAGTACTTC. This encodes CASSLDWAYEQYF.

The chain employs TRBV9 and TRBJ2-7; tentative D call: TRBD2 (6 bases). V gave up 0 bases and J gave up 2 bases, with 9 bases separating them. There are 14 residues in the CDR3. Germline V gives CDR1 SGDLS, CDR2 YYNGEE. The CDR3 sequence is CASSVGEATYEQYF. As DNA, the CDR3 is TGTGCCAGCAGCGTAGGGGAGGCGACCTACGAGCAGTACTTC.

This clonotype showed up just a few times. The chain has TRBV7-6 and TRBJ1-2; TRBD1 matches at 7 bases. CDR1 and CDR2 from the germline V gene are SGHVS and FNYEAQ. The CDR3 is 15 residues long. The trim removed 5 bases at V and 2 bases at J, leaving 8 bases unmatched. CDR3 DNA sequence: TGTGCCAGCAGCCCGTGGACAGGCCGCAACTATGGCTACACCTTC. This codes for CASSPWTGRNYGYTF.

The gene calls are TRBV7-6 and TRBJ2-3; D not resolved. Germline CDR1 and CDR2: SGHVS and FNYEAQ. The CDR3 covers 12 residues. Between the trimmed V and J ends, which lost 7 bases and 2 bases, there was a span of 7 bases. The CDR3 region has the DNA TGTGCCAGCAACAAAAACACAGATACGCAGTATTTT. Its translation: CASNKNTDTQYF. Full variable domain (outside the CDR3, taken from reference TRBV7-6 and TRBJ2-3): GAGVSQSPRYKVTKRGQDVALRCDPISGHVSLYWYRQALGQGPEFLTYFNYEAQQDKSGLPNDRFSAERPEGSISTLTIQRTEQRDSAMYRCASNKNTDTQYFGPGTRLTVL.

The chain is built from TRBV25-1 and TRBJ2-3; unclear D gene. The germline V gene has CDR1 MGHDK and CDR2 SYGVNS. The CDR3 covers 17 residues. V was pared by 1 base and J by 4 bases, with 18 bases between. In nucleotides, the CDR3 is TGTGCCAGCAGTGAATGTCGTAACACACACACAGCAGATACGCAGTATTTT. Its protein is CASSECRNTHTADTQYF.

This clonotype showed up many times. The genes are TRBV5-5 and TRBJ2-1; 9 positions match TRBD1. Germline assignment: CDR1 SGHKS and CDR2 YYEKEE (reference sequence). Trimming removed 4 bases from V and 8 bases from J; junction bases left unmatched: 10. There are 15 residues in the CDR3. CDR3 sequence (DNA): TGTGCCAGCAGCCCCTCACAGGGGGCGCAGGATGAGCAGTTCTTC. Translated: CASSPSQGAQDEQFF.

In this sample, this clonotype turned up many times. The chain is built from TRBV6-6 and TRBJ1-1; 7 bases align to TRBD1. The germline V gene encodes CDR1 MNHNY and CDR2 SVGAGI (reference sequence). The CDR3 runs to 12 residues. V was clipped by 8 bases and J by 1 base; unmatched bases: 1. DNA of the CDR3: TGTGCCAGCGGACAGGAGAACACTGAAGCTTTCTTT. Its protein is CASGQENTEAFF.

Here the CDR3 DNA reads TGTGCCAGTCGGGACAGGGTTTTCGGGGAGCTGTTTTTT. It is translated as CASRDRVFGELFF. V usage is TRBV7-6 and J usage is TRBJ2-2; 9 positions agree with TRBD1. The germline V gene has CDR1 SGHVS and CDR2 FNYEAQ. V was clipped by 9 bases and J by 7 bases; unmatched bases: 6. CDR3 length: 13 residues.

This clonotype was detected many times. The chain recombines TRBV6-1 with TRBJ2-7, with 9 nucleotides matching TRBD1. Germline CDR1 is MNHNS and CDR2 is SASEGT. The V segment lost 5 bases and the J segment 4 bases; nucleotides outside the gene matches: 6. CDR3 length: 14 residues. Written as DNA, the CDR3 is TGTGCCAGCAGTACCCACAGGGGGCTGTACGAGCAGTACTTC. Its translation is CASSTHRGLYEQYF.

This clonotype has a count of ten or more. This sequence joins TRBV6-6 and TRBJ1-2, with TRBD1 matching 7 bases. V shed 6 bases, J shed 6 bases, and the junction held 16 bases outside the gene matches. This CDR3 region has 16 residues. The V gene's germline CDR1 is MNHNY and CDR2 SVGAGI (reference sequence). The CDR3 DNA reads TGTGCCAGCAGCTCACAGGGGAAGACCTCGGCCCATGGCTACACCTTC. It codes for CASSSQGKTSAHGYTF.

This clonotype was counted ten times or more. The V and J genes are TRBV12-3 or TRBV12-4 and TRBJ2-7; D is unresolved. Trimming shortened V by 2 bases and J by 6 bases, and 8 bases separated the two germline ends. This CDR3 contains 12 residues. In DNA, the CDR3 is TGTGCCAGCAGTTTAACTCCAGTCGAGCAGTACTTC. As protein: CASSLTPVEQYF.